This entry lists 27 T cell receptor beta chains sequenced from one sample in a study of shared clonotypes between healthy human individuals. Method: immunoSEQ multiplex PCR; TCRdb's copy keeps in-frame clones and lacks some. Among hundreds of thousands of clones listed, approximately 97% were seen once. Sample: naive CD4+ T cells sorted from blood. Indicated subset: CD45RA+ positively selected. The receptors stem from a woman aged 25 to 45 in good health.

The chain carries TRBV6-1 and TRBJ2-7; D unclear. This CDR3 region has 13 residues. Trimming cost V 4 bases and J 2 bases, with 9 bases left between them. Germline assignment: CDR1 MNHNS and CDR2 SASEGT. The CDR3 region is CASSAHRPYEQYF. CDR3 coding DNA: TGTGCCAGCAGTGCTCACCGCCCCTACGAGCAGTACTTC.

Remarks on this clone: This sample also contains other DNA sequences that code for the same CDR3. The chain links TRBV18 to TRBJ2-6; D is undetermined. The CDR3 has 15 amino acids. Germline lookup yields CDR1 KGHSH and CDR2 LQKENI. Trimming removed 1 base at V and 2 bases at J, with 6 bases between. The CDR3 nucleotides read TGTGCCAGCTCACCACAGGGAACTGGGGCCAACGTCCTGACTTTC. Amino acid sequence: CASSPQGTGANVLTF. The complete variable domain, with remaining parts taken from reference TRBV18 and TRBJ2-6, reads NAGVMQNPRHLVRRRGQEARLRCSPMKGHSHVYWYRQLPEEGLKFMVYLQKENIIDESGMPKERFSAEFPKEGPSILRIQQVVRGDSAAYFCASSPQGTGANVLTFGAGSRLTVL.

This clone was counted once. This same CDR3 is encoded by further DNA sequences in the sample. The chain joins TRBV18 to TRBJ1-1; no reliable D call. This CDR3 contains 13 residues. Trimming took off 0 bases at V and 4 bases at J, with 6 bases between the two ends. Germline CDR1 is KGHSH and CDR2 is LQKENI. Here the CDR3 reads CASSPPGRTEAFF. The DNA for the CDR3 is TGTGCCAGCTCACCACCGGGCCGCACTGAAGCTTTCTTT.

V gene TRBV12-1 combines with J gene TRBJ2-7; the table names TRBD1, a call not compared with the DNA. TRBV12-1 is recorded as a pseudogene. The CDR3 consists of 13 residues. CDR3 sequence reads: CASSFFRGHEQYF. Here the CDR3 DNA reads TGTGCCAGCAGCTTTTTCAGGGGACACGAGCAGTACTTC.

The genes are TRBV11-1 and TRBJ2-7; D is ambiguous. The CDR3 totals 15 residues. Germline assignment: CDR1 SGHAT and CDR2 FQDESV (reference sequence). Trimming removed 0 bases from V and 2 bases from J, with 11 bases in between. In DNA, the CDR3 is TGTGCCAGCAGCTTAGCGGGCCCTCTTGCCTACGAGCAGTACTTC. This codes for CASSLAGPLAYEQYF.

J is TRBJ1-2 and V is TRBV2, with 9 bases aligning to TRBD1. CDR3 length: 12 amino acids. Germline CDR1 is SNHLY and CDR2 is FYNNEI. J gave up 8 bases and V 7 bases, and 5 bases lay outside the gene matches. CDR3 bases: TGTGCCAGCACCTGGACAGGGGACGGCTACACCTTC. Protein product: CASTWTGDGYTF. The full variable domain, with the rest looked up from reference TRBV2 and TRBJ1-2, is EPEVTQTPSHQVTQMGQEVILRCVPISNHLYFYWYRQILGQKVEFLVSFYNNEISEKSEIFDDQFSVERPDGSNFTLKIRSTKLEDSAMYFCASTWTGDGYTFGSGTRLTVV.

The chain employs TRBV28 and TRBJ2-7, with D tentatively TRBD1 (7 bases). Germline V gene data show CDR1 as MDHEN and CDR2 as SYDVKM. V shed 3 bases and J shed 5 bases, with 26 bases lying between them. This CDR3 has 18 residues. CDR3 sequence (DNA): TGTGCCAGCAGTTTTACCCCCTCAGGAGGGGGCAGGTTGGACGAGCAGTACTTC. Translated, it gives CASSFTPSGGGRLDEQYF.

The chain has TRBV5-1 and TRBJ1-2; D uncertain. There are 13 residues in the CDR3. Trimming pared 0 bases from V and 4 bases from J, leaving 7 bases between. Germline V CDR1 and CDR2: SGHRS, YFSETQ. The CDR3 DNA reads TGCGCCAGCAGCTTGGGTCTGGGCTATGGCTACACCTTC. Amino acids: CASSLGLGYGYTF.

The J gene is TRBJ1-2, the V gene TRBV6-5; 7 bases align to TRBD1. Trimming cost V 8 bases and J 8 bases; bases outside gene matches: 8. CDR3 length: 12 amino acids. The germline gives CDR1 MNHEY, CDR2 SVGAGI. This CDR3 is CASREGAGGYTF. CDR3 bases: TGTGCCAGCCGGGAGGGGGCGGGCGGCTACACCTTC.

The rearrangement links TRBV5-1 to TRBJ2-2, with a possible D match to TRBD2 (6 bases). Germline V CDR1 and CDR2: SGHRS, YFSETQ. The V end lost 4 bases, the J end lost 1 base, and 14 bases lay between the germline ends. This CDR3 contains 16 residues. The CDR3 spells CASSVPGLQNTGELFF. The CDR3 DNA sequence: TGCGCCAGCAGCGTACCGGGACTCCAGAACACCGGGGAGCTGTTTTTT.

This chain links TRBV28 with TRBJ2-7; 9 bases align to TRBD1. The CDR3 is 15 residues long. V trimming: 6 bases; J trimming: 5 bases; junction bases outside the gene matches: 11. Germline V gene sequence: CDR1 MDHEN, CDR2 SYDVKM. The CDR3 DNA reads as TGTGCCAGCAGCCTTCCACAGGGGGCGCCTGACGAGCAGTACTTC. It codes for CASSLPQGAPDEQYF.

The chain joins TRBV7-8 to TRBJ2-5; 9 bases line up with TRBD2. Looked up from germline, CDR1 is SGHVS and CDR2 is FQNEAQ. The CDR3 length is 13 residues. With 6 bases clipped from V and 4 bases from J, the junction kept 3 bases outside the gene matches. CDR3 protein: CASSFSGRETQYF. The CDR3 DNA reads as TGTGCCAGCAGTTTTAGCGGGAGAGAGACCCAGTACTTC.

J is TRBJ1-5 and V is TRBV27, with a weak D call TRBD1 (5 bases). Germline assignment: CDR1 MNHEY and CDR2 SMNVEV (reference sequence). This CDR3 contains 14 residues. V was cut by 9 bases and J by 2 bases, with 14 bases left in between. CDR3 coding DNA: TGTGCCAGAAGCCGAAGGGGCGGCAATCAGCCCCAGCATTTT. Its translation: CARSRRGGNQPQHF.

The V gene is TRBV28, the J gene TRBJ1-6; 9 nucleotides align to TRBD1. The CDR3 spans 15 residues. With V trimmed by 3 bases and J by 8 bases, 5 bases remained unmatched. Germline V CDR1 and CDR2: MDHEN, SYDVKM. This CDR3 is CASSFRDRAYSPLHF. CDR3 sequence (DNA): TGTGCCAGCAGTTTTAGGGACAGGGCTTATTCACCCCTCCACTTT.

The V call is TRBV10-1, the J call TRBJ2-1; tentatively, D is TRBD1 or TRBD2 (5 bases each). V was shortened by 2 bases and J by 7 bases, with 15 bases between the two germline ends. CDR3 size: 15 residues. Germline lookup yields CDR1 WNHNN and CDR2 SYGVQD (reference sequence). The CDR3 is CASSEGTLAKNEQFF. For the CDR3, the DNA is TGCGCCAGCAGTGAGGGGACCCTTGCTAAGAATGAGCAGTTCTTC.

CDR3 in DNA: TGTGCCAGCAGCTCGTTTAGGGAGAACACTGAAGCTTTCTTT. Protein sequence: CASSSFRENTEAFF. This chain joins TRBV2 and TRBJ1-1; no firm D call. V was shortened by 6 bases and J by 1 base, with 12 bases between the two germline ends. Per germline, CDR1 SNHLY and CDR2 FYNNEI. The CDR3 sequence is 14 residues long.

The rearrangement links TRBV7-8 to TRBJ2-1; 14 bases align to TRBD2. The CDR3 spans 19 residues. The germline gives CDR1 SGHVS, CDR2 FQNEAQ. The trim removed 5 bases at V and 8 bases at J, leaving 17 bases unmatched. CDR3 nucleotides: TGTGCCAGCAGCCCCCAGAGTACGGGACTAGCGGGAGTACTGGATGAGCAGTTCTTC. Translation gives CASSPQSTGLAGVLDEQFF. Using reference TRBV7-8 and TRBJ2-1 for the parts outside the CDR3, the full variable domain is GAGVSQSPRYKVAKRGQDVALRCDPISGHVSLFWYQQALGQGPEFLTYFQNEAQLDKSGLPSDRFFAERPEGSVSTLKIQRTQQEDSAVYLCASSPQSTGLAGVLDEQFFGPGTRLTVL.

This sequence joins TRBV19 and TRBJ1-1; D is undetermined. The CDR3 is 13 residues long. CDR1 LNHDA and CDR2 SQIVND come from the germline V gene (reference sequence). Trimming shortened V by 2 bases and J by 6 bases, and 10 bases separated the two germline ends. The CDR3 coding sequence is TGTGCCAGTAGTATAACCCAGCTGGCTGAAGCTTTCTTT. Translating it yields CASSITQLAEAFF.

This clone was observed once. This chain joins TRBV28 and TRBJ1-1; 7 bases align to TRBD1. Germline V gives CDR1 MDHEN, CDR2 SYDVKM. The junction had 19 bases not matched to a gene; V was cut back by 6 bases and J by 6 bases. The CDR3 is made up of 17 amino acids. CDR3 in amino acids: CASRGTVVLSGDAEAFF. In nucleotides, the CDR3 is TGTGCCAGCAGGGGGACAGTTGTTTTGTCGGGGGACGCTGAAGCTTTCTTT. Combining the CDR3 with reference TRBV28 and TRBJ1-1 gives the whole variable domain DVKVTQSSRYLVKRTGEKVFLECVQDMDHENMFWYRQDPGLGLRLIYFSYDVKMKEKGDIPEGYSVSREKKERFSLILESASTNQTSMYLCASRGTVVLSGDAEAFFGQGTRLTVV.

The DNA for the CDR3 is TGTGCCAGCAGCTTAGAGCCGGGAGATCGCTCCGGGGAGCTGTTTTTT. Its protein is CASSLEPGDRSGELFF. The chain has TRBV11-2 and TRBJ2-2; weak D call: TRBD2 (6 bases). The length of the CDR3 is 16 residues. Germline V gives CDR1 SGHAT, CDR2 FQNNGV. V lost 0 bases, J lost 6 bases, and 14 bases lay in between.

The gene calls are TRBV28 and TRBJ2-1; D tentatively fits TRBD1 or TRBD2 (5 bases each). With 2 bases removed from V and 11 bases from J, the gap between germline ends came to 19 bases. Germline CDR1 MDHEN, CDR2 SYDVKM. The CDR3 contains 15 residues. DNA of the CDR3: TGTGCCAGCAGTTTAGATGGGACCCTAACGCGAAAGCAGTTCTTC. Translated: CASSLDGTLTRKQFF.

V is TRBV25-1 and J is TRBJ1-4, with D possibly matching TRBD1 (5 bases). Between the trimmed V and J ends, which lost 3 bases and 8 bases, there was a span of 13 bases. The CDR3 extends over 14 amino acids. From germline, CDR1 is MGHDK and CDR2 SYGVNS. The CDR3 sequence: CASSDTGTYEKLFF. The CDR3 DNA reads TGTGCCAGCAGTGACACCGGGACGTACGAAAAACTGTTTTTT.

This chain uses TRBV4-2 with TRBJ2-4; a possible D gene is TRBD2 (6 bases). Germline V CDR1 and CDR2: LGHNA, YNFKEQ. V lost 3 bases and J 0 bases, leaving 15 bases between the germline ends. This CDR3 contains 17 residues. The CDR3 loop is CASSQEPGLLAKNIQYF. DNA for the CDR3: TGTGCCAGCAGCCAGGAACCGGGACTCCTAGCCAAAAACATTCAGTACTTC.

The chain links TRBV4-2 to TRBJ1-6; 10 bases are shared with TRBD1. Germline loops: CDR1 LGHNA, CDR2 YNFKEQ. CDR3 size: 15 residues. The V and J ends lost 8 bases and 6 bases, in that order; junction bases with no gene match: 7. The CDR3 region has the DNA TGTGCCAGCGCGCCGGGACAGGGGTCTAATTCACCCCTCCACTTT. It specifies CASAPGQGSNSPLHF.

The chain joins TRBV7-2 to TRBJ2-5, with D perhaps TRBD1 (8 bases). The CDR3 runs 13 residues. V was trimmed by 6 bases and J by 4 bases, leaving 12 bases between them. Germline-derived CDR1 and CDR2 are SGHTA and FQGNSA. The CDR3 DNA is TGTGCCAGCAGAAACAGGGGGGGAGAGACCCAGTACTTC. Its translation is CASRNRGGETQYF.

The rearrangement uses TRBV15 and TRBJ2-1, with 9 bases aligning to TRBD2. The V and J ends lost 0 bases and 0 bases, in that order; junction bases with no gene match: 6. The germline gives CDR1 LNHNV, CDR2 YYDKDF (reference sequence). The CDR3 has 18 residues. For the CDR3, the DNA is TGTGCCACCAGCAGAGATCGGCTAGCGGGGTCCTCCTACAATGAGCAGTTCTTC. Its translation is CATSRDRLAGSSYNEQFF.

V and J are TRBV29-1 and TRBJ2-5; 8 nucleotides line up with TRBD1. With 4 bases clipped from V and 4 bases from J, the junction kept 5 bases outside the gene matches. The CDR3 is 13 residues long. Germline V lookup: CDR1 SQVTM, CDR2 ANQGSEA. The CDR3 coding sequence is TGCAGCGTTGGGCAGGGGGCGGGAGAGACCCAGTACTTC. Protein sequence: CSVGQGAGETQYF.